What follows is one T cell receptor beta chain and its context. A read error is likely here: a far larger clone is one base away. This sample was taken from a study of shared clonotypes between healthy human individuals. The replicate PCRs on unsorted PBMC were given 250 to 350 ng DNA, which is 25,000 to 30,000 T cell genomes. Profiled with immunoSEQ multiplex PCR; TCRdb holds only in-frame clones, not every one. The sample contains approximately 470,000 clones, around 85% of which appear only once. This TCR was recovered from a woman in her thirties or forties in good health. Some clones in this sample may be carry-over from other donors' samples. Sequencing input: PBMCs.

CDR3 amino acids: CASSRVDGDHQPQHF. CDR3 in DNA: TGTGCCAGCAGTCGGGTTGACGGGGACCATCAGCCCCAGCATTTT. This chain connects TRBV28 to TRBJ1-5; possibly TRBD1 for D (5 bases). This CDR3 has 15 amino acids. The V gene's germline CDR1 is MDHEN and CDR2 SYDVKM. V gave up 5 bases and J gave up 5 bases, with 16 bases separating them.